Included here is one T cell receptor (beta chain) sequence, with context. The CDR3 is made up of 13 amino acids. The V end lost 5 bases, the J end lost 4 bases, and 9 bases lay between the germline ends. This entry is derived from a study of blood T cell repertoires in COVID-19. Background on the study: In each case, the material was cDNA or gDNA derived from T cells, B-cell-depleted T cells, or PBMCs.

Profiled with immunoSEQ multiplex PCR; TCRdb holds only in-frame clones, not every one. The profile covers just over 150,000 clones, with over 75% appearing a single time and about 6.3% taken by the ten largest. All enrollees were roughly 18 to 95 years old and from 24 US areas. Cohort placement rested on clinical history that participants reported themselves. Either two negative PCRs, clearance, or symptom resolution qualified Cohort 3 donors as recovered. This rearrangement joins TRBV12-3 or TRBV12-4 to TRBJ1-5; D might be TRBD1 (6 bases). The TCR sequence derives from a woman aged 45-65 years who had recovered from COVID-19. Input material: PBMCs or T cells enriched from blood (not recorded which). The CDR3 here is CASSQGSNQPQHF. The CDR3 coding sequence is TGTGCCAGCAGTCAGGGGTCGAATCAGCCCCAGCATTTT.